This TCR beta chain originates from a study of T cells after yellow fever vaccination. Synthesis of TCR cDNA relied on 5'RACE template switching, which attached a universal primer site and UMIs. TCRdb reprocessed the 5' RACE reads via MiXCR and lists one record per CDR3 protein. The sample shows some 150,000 distinct CDR3 sequences, approximately 11% of them seen only once. This receptor was taken from a man between 18 and 29 years old who received the YFV17D yellow fever vaccine. The sequencing used CD8+ T cells sorted from PBMCs, collected 15 days after the yellow fever booster vaccination.

This CDR3 reads CASSKLSGGAYNEQFF. CDR3 in DNA: TGTGCCAGCAGCAAACTTAGCGGGGGGGCCTACAATGAGCAGTTCTTC. The chain uses TRBV7-8 and TRBJ2-1, with 11 bases aligning to TRBD2. Germline V gene sequence: CDR1 SGHVS, CDR2 FQNEAQ. Germline trimming cut 5 bases from V and 2 bases from J; bases unmatched to any gene: 5. This CDR3 has 16 residues.